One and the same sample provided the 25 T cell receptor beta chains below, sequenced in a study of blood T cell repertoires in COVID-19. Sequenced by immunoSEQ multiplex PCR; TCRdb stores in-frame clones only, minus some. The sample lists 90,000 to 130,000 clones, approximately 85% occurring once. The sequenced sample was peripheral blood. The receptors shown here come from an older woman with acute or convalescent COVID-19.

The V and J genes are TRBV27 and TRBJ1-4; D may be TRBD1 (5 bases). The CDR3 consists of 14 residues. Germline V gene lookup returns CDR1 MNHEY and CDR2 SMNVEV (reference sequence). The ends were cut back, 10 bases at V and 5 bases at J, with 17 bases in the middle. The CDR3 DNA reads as TGTGCCACCCTTGGTGGGGCGAGAAATGAAAAACTGTTTTTT. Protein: CATLGGARNEKLFF.

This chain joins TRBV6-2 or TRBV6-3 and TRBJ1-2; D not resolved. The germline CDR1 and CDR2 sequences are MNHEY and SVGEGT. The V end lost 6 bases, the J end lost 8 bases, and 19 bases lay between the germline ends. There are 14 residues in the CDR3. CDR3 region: CASSLGVRARGYTF. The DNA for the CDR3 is TGTGCCAGCAGCCTTGGTGTGAGGGCACGGGGCTACACCTTC.

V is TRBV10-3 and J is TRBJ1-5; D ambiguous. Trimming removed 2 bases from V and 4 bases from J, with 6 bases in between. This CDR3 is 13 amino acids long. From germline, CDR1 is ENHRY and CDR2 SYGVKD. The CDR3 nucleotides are TGTGCCATCAGTGAGGCAGTAAATCAGCCCCAGCATTTT. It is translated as CAISEAVNQPQHF.

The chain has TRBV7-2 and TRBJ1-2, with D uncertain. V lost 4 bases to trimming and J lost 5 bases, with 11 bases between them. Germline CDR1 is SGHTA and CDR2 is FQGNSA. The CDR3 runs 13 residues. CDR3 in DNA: TGTGCCAGCAGCTCGGAGAGAGGATATGGCTACACCTTC. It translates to CASSSERGYGYTF.

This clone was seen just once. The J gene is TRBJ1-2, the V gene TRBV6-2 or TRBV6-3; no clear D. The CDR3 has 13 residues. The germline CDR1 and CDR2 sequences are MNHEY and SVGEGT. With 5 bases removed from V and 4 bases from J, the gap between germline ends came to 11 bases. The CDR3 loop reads CASSPTKTYGYTF. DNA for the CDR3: TGTGCCAGCAGTCCGACAAAAACCTATGGCTACACCTTC.

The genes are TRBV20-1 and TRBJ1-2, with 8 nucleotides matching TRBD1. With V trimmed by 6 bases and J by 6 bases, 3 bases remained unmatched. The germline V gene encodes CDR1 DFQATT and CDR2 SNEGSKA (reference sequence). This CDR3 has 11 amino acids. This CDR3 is CSALDRDGYTF. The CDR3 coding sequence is TGCAGTGCCCTGGACAGGGATGGCTACACCTTC.

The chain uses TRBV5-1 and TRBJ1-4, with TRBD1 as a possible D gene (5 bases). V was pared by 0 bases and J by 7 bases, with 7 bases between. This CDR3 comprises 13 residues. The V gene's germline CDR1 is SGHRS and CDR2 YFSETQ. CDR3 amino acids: CASSLAGGEKLFF. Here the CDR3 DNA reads TGCGCCAGCAGCTTGGCCGGGGGTGAAAAACTGTTTTTT.

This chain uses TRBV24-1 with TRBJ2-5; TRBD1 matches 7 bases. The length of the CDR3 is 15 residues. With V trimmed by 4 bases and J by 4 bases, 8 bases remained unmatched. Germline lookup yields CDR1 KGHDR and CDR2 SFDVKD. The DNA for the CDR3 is TGTGCCACCAGTGACCCAGGGACAGAAGGAGAGACCCAGTACTTC. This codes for CATSDPGTEGETQYF.

The CDR3 reads CASSLFVYEQYF. The CDR3 nucleotides read TGTGCCAGCAGCTTGTTCGTCTACGAGCAGTACTTC. The J gene is TRBJ2-7, the V gene TRBV5-6; D remains unclear. V shed 1 base and J shed 3 bases, with 5 bases lying between them. Germline CDR1 reads SGHDT; CDR2 reads YYEEEE. The CDR3 totals 12 residues.

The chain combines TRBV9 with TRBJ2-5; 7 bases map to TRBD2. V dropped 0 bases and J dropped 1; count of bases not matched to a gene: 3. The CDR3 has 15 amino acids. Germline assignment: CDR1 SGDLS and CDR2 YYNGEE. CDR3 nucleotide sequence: TGTGCCAGCAGCGTAGCGGGAGGACTCCAAGAGACCCAGTACTTC. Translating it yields CASSVAGGLQETQYF.

The CDR3 loop is CASSPRRGGNYGYTF. The CDR3 DNA reads TGTGCCAGCAGCCCACGGAGGGGGGGTAACTATGGCTACACCTTC. The chain recombines TRBV7-9 with TRBJ1-2; weak D call: TRBD1 (6 bases). V lost 5 bases, J lost 1 base, and 14 bases lay in between. The CDR3 consists of 15 residues. Germline V gene sequence: CDR1 SEHNR, CDR2 FQNEAQ (reference sequence).

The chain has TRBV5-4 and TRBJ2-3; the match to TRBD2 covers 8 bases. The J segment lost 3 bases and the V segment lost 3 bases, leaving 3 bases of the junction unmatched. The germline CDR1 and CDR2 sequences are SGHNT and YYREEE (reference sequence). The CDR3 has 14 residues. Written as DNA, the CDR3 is TGTGCCAGCAGCTCGGGGGGGCGGACAGATACGCAGTATTTT. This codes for CASSSGGRTDTQYF.

The CDR3 spells CATSDAGEPADTQYF. The CDR3 DNA reads as TGTGCCACCAGTGATGCTGGAGAGCCCGCAGATACGCAGTATTTT. The rearrangement joins TRBV24-1 to TRBJ2-3; D ambiguous. The CDR3 loop spans 15 amino acids. Germline values: CDR1 KGHDR, CDR2 SFDVKD. V dropped 3 bases and J dropped 4 bases, with 13 bases sitting between them.

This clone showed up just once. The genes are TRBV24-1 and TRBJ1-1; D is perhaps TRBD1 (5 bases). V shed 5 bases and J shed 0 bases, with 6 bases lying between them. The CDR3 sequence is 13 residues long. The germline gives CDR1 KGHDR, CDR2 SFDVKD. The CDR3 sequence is CATSGTLNTEAFF. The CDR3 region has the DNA TGTGCCACCAGTGGGACACTGAACACTGAAGCTTTCTTT.

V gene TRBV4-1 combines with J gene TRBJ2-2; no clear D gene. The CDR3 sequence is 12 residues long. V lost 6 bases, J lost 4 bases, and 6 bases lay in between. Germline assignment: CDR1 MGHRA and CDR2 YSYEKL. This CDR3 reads CASSTVTGELFF. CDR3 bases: TGCGCCAGCAGTACAGTCACCGGGGAGCTGTTTTTT.

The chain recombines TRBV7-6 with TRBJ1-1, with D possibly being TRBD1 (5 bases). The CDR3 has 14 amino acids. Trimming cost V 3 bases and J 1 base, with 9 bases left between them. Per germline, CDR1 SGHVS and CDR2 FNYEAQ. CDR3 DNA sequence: TGTGCCAGCAGCTTGGGAGGGACGAACACTGAAGCTTTCTTT. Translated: CASSLGGTNTEAFF.

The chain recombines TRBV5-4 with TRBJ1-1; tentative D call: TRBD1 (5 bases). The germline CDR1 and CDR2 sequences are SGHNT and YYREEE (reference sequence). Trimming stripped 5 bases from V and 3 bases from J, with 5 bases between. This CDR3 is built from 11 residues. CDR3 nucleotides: TGTGCCAGCAGGACAGACACTGAAGCTTTCTTT. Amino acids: CASRTDTEAFF.

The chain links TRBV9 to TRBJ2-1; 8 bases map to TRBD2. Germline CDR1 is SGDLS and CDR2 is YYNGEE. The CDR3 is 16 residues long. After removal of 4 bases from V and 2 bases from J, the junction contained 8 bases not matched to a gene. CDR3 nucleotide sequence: TGTGCCAGCAGCCCCGGGGGGGGCCGAACCTACAATGAGCAGTTCTTC. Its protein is CASSPGGGRTYNEQFF.

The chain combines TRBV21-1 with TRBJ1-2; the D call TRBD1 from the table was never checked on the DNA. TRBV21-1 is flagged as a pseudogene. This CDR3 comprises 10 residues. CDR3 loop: CAVGRHGYTF. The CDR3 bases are TGTGCCGTCGGCAGGCATGGCTACACCTTC.

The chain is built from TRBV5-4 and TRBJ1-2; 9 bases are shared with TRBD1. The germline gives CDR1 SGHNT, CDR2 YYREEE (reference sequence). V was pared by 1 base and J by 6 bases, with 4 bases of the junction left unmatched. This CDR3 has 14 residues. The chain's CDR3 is CASSLSQGADGYTF. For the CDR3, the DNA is TGTGCCAGCAGCTTGTCACAGGGGGCGGATGGCTACACCTTC.

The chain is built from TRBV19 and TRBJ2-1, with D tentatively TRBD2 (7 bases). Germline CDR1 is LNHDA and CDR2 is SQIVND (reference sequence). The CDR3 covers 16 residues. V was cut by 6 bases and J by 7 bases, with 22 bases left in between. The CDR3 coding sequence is TGTGCCAGTAGGAGAGAGGGGGGGCCAACGGGGAATGAGCAGTTCTTC. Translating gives CASRREGGPTGNEQFF.

CDR3 nucleotide sequence: TGCGCCAGCAGCCAAGAGCTGGGCAGGGCCACTGAAGCTTTCTTT. Translation: CASSQELGRATEAFF. The J gene is TRBJ1-1, the V gene TRBV4-3; D is possibly TRBD1 (5 bases). The CDR3 has 15 amino acids. V lost 0 bases and J lost 4, with 12 bases in between. Looked up from germline, CDR1 is LGHNA and CDR2 is YSLEER.

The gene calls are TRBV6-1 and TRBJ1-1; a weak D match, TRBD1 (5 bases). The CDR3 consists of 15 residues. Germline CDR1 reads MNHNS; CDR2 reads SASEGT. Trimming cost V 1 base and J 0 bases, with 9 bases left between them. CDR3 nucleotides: TGTGCCAGCAGTGAAGTAGGGGTTCTGAACACTGAAGCTTTCTTT. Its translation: CASSEVGVLNTEAFF.

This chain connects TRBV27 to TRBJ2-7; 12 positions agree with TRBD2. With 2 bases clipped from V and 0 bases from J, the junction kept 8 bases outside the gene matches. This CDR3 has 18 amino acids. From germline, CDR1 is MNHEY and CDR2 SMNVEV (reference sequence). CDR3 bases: TGTGCCAGCAGTTTAGGGCTAGCGGGGGGGATTTACTCCTACGAGCAGTACTTC. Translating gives CASSLGLAGGIYSYEQYF.

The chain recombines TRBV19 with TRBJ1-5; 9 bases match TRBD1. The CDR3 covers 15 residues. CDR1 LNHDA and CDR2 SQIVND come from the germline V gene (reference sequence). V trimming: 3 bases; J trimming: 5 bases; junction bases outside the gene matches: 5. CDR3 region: CASSIRDRADQPQHF. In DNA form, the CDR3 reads TGTGCCAGTAGTATCCGGGACAGGGCTGATCAGCCCCAGCATTTT.